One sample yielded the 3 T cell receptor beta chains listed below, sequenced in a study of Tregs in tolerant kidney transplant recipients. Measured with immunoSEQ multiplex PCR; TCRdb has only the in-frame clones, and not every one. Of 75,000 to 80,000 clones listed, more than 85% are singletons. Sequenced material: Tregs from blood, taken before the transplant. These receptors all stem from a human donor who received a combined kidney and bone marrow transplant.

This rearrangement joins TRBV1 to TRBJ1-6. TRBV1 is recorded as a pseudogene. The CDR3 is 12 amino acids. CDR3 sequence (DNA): TGCACCAGCAGCCAGCTCCCCTCACCCCTCCACTTT. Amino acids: CTSSQLPSPLHF.

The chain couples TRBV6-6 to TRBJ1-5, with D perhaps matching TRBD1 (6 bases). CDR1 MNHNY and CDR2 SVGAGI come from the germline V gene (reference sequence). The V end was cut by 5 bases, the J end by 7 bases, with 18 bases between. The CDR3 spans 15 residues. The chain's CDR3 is CASSGQTRGDQPQHF. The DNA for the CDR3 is TGTGCCAGCAGTGGACAGACTAGGGGTGACCAGCCCCAGCATTTT.

In nucleotides, the CDR3 is TGCAGCGTTCTTGGACAGGGGGGAAACTACGAGCAGTACTTC. As protein: CSVLGQGGNYEQYF. The genes are TRBV29-1 and TRBJ2-5, with 10 nucleotides matching TRBD1. The DNA end is more similar to TRBJ2-7, so the J call may be wrong. This CDR3 has 14 amino acids. Germline V gives CDR1 SQVTM, CDR2 ANQGSEA.